Described below is a single TCR beta chain sequence and its context. Its cognate antigen is unknown. The sample originates from a study of T cell responses to AZD1222 COVID-19 vaccine. Study results and caveats: Most donors were white British, females outnumbered males, and clonal diversity was possibly underestimated. Of the AZD1222 recipients, only five to seven were seropositive at baseline. As reported, nearly half of all spike-specific TCRs target variant regions that are unmutated. All repertoire sampling was performed exclusively after the peak T cell response.

The protocol was immunoSEQ multiplex PCR, while the TCRdb copy is restricted to in-frame clones and leaves out a portion. Of 180,000 or so clones listed, around 90% were seen once; the top ten hold around 1.9%. The CDR3 sequence is 14 residues long. V was pared by 2 bases and J by 2 bases, with 10 bases between. Germline CDR1 and CDR2: SGHTS and YDEGEE. The sample consisted of peripheral blood, taken 28 days after the second AZD1222 dose. The rearrangement joins TRBV5-8 to TRBJ2-5; maybe TRBD1 (5 bases). This clonotype was obtained from an adult who received the AZD1222 COVID-19 vaccine. The DNA for the CDR3 is TGTGCCAGCAGCTTCGGCCAGGGACAAGAGACCCAGTACTTC. It is translated as CASSFGQGQETQYF.